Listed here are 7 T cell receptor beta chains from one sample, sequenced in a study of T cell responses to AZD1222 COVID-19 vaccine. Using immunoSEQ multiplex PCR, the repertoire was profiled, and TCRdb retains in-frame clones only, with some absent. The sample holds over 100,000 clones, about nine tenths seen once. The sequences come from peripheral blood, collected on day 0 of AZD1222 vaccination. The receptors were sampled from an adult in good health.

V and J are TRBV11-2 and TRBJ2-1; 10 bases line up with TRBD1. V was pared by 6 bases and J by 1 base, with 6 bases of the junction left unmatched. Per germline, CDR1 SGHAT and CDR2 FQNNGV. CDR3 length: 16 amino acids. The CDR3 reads CASRDDRGQSYNEQFF. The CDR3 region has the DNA TGTGCCAGCAGAGACGACAGGGGGCAATCCTACAATGAGCAGTTCTTC. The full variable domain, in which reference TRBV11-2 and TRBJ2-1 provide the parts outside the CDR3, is EAGVAQSPRYKIIEKRQSVAFWCNPISGHATLYWYQQILGQGPKLLIQFQNNGVVDDSQLPKDRFSAERLKGVDSTLKIQPAKLEDSAVYLCASRDDRGQSYNEQFFGPGTRLTVL.

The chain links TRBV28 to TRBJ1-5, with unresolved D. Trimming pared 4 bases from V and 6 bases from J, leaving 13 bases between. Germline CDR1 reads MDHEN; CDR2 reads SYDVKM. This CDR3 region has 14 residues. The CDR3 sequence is CASSSAESGQPQHF. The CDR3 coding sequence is TGTGCCAGCAGTTCGGCCGAGAGCGGTCAGCCCCAGCATTTT. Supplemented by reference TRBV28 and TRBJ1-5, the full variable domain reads DVKVTQSSRYLVKRTGEKVFLECVQDMDHENMFWYRQDPGLGLRLIYFSYDVKMKEKGDIPEGYSVSREKKERFSLILESASTNQTSMYLCASSSAESGQPQHFGDGTRLSIL.

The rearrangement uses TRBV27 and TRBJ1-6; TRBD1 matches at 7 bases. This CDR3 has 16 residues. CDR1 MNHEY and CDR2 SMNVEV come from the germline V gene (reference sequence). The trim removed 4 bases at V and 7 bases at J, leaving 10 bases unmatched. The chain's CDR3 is CASSSTWDSWNSPLHF. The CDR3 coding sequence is TGTGCCAGCAGTTCCACCTGGGACAGTTGGAATTCACCCCTCCACTTT.

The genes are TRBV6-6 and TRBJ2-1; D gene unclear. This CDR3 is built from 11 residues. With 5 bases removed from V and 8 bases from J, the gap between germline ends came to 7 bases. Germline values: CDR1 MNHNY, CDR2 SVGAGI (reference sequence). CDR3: CASSALHEQFF. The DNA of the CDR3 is TGTGCCAGCAGTGCATTACATGAGCAGTTCTTC.

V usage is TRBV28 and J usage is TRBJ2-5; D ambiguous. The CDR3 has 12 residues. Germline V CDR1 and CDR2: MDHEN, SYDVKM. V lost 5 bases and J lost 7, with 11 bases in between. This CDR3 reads CASSQNMGTQYF. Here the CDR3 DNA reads TGTGCCAGCAGTCAGAACATGGGGACCCAGTACTTC. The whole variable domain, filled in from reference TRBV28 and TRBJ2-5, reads DVKVTQSSRYLVKRTGEKVFLECVQDMDHENMFWYRQDPGLGLRLIYFSYDVKMKEKGDIPEGYSVSREKKERFSLILESASTNQTSMYLCASSQNMGTQYFGPGTRLLVL.

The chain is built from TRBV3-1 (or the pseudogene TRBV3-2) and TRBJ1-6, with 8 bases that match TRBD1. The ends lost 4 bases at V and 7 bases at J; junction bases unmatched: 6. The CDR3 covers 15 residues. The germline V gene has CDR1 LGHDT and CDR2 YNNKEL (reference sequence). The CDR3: CASSRTGYRNSPLHF. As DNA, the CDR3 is TGTGCCAGCAGCCGGACAGGGTATCGGAATTCACCCCTCCACTTT.

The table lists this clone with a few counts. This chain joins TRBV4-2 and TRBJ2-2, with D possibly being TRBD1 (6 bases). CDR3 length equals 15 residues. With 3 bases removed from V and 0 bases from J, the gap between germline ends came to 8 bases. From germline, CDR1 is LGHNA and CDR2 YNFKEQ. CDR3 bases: TGTGCCAGCAGCCATGACAGGTCGAACACCGGGGAGCTGTTTTTT. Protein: CASSHDRSNTGELFF.